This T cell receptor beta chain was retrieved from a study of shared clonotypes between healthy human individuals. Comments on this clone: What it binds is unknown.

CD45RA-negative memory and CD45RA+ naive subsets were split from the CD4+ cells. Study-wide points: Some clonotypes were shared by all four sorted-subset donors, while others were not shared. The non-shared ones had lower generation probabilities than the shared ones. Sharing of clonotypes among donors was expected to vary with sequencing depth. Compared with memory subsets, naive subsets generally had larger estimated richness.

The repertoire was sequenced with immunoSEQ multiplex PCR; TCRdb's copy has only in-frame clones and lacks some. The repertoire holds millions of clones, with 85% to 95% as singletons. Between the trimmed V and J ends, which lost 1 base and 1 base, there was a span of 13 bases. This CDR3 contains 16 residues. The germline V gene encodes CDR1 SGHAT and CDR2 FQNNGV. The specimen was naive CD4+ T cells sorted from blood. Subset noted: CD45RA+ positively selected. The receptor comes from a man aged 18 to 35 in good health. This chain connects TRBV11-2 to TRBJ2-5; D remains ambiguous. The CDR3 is CASSLAPRWTQETQYF. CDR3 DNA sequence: TGTGCCAGCAGCTTAGCCCCTCGCTGGACCCAAGAGACCCAGTACTTC.